These 32 T cell receptor beta chains were all obtained from the same sample, sequenced in a study of T cell repertoires in cytomegalovirus infection. No antigen is known for these receptors. TCRdb reanalysed the reads using MiXCR and keeps one entry per CDR3 protein. The data show approximately 910,000 distinct CDR3 sequences, approximately 32% seen once. The source was cultured CD8+ T cells from PBMCs, collected from culture after CMV antigen stimulation. Receptor source: a human donor in good health (CMV status not recorded). Some clones in this sample may be carry-over from other donors' samples.

The chain employs TRBV12-5 and TRBJ1-1; D might be TRBD1 (6 bases). Trimming took off 3 bases at V and 1 base at J, with 15 bases between the two ends. The CDR3 spans 16 residues. Germline V CDR1 and CDR2: LGHNT, FRNRAP. The CDR3 loop is CASGFHTGTPNTEAFF. The CDR3 DNA reads TGTGCTAGTGGTTTTCATACCGGGACACCGAACACTGAAGCTTTCTTT.

This clonotype was counted only a few times. The chain links TRBV6-5 to TRBJ2-1; 9 bases map to TRBD2. This CDR3 is 16 amino acids long. V lost 3 bases to trimming and J lost 4 bases; unmatched junction nucleotides: 7. CDR1 and CDR2 from the germline V gene are MNHEY and SVGAGI. CDR3 in amino acids: CASSYTLAGSYNEQFF. The DNA of the CDR3 is TGTGCCAGCAGTTATACTCTAGCGGGGAGTTACAATGAGCAGTTCTTC.

This clonotype was detected a few times. V usage is TRBV19 and J usage is TRBJ2-1; D ambiguous. Deletions cut 2 bases from V and 3 bases from J, with 11 bases between. Germline-derived CDR1 and CDR2 are LNHDA and SQIVND (reference sequence). The CDR3 has 15 amino acids. CDR3: CASSINSDFYNEQFF. CDR3 nucleotides: TGTGCCAGTAGTATAAACAGTGATTTCTACAATGAGCAGTTCTTC.

Details on this clonotype: A clone one base away is much larger, so this may be a read error. This is likely a read error, given that the CDR3 carries no conserved phenylalanine or tryptophan at its end. The chain carries TRBV20-1 and TRBJ1-6; D remains unclear. Germline assignment: CDR1 DFQATT and CDR2 SNEGSKA (reference sequence). The CDR3 length is 14 residues. Trimming left V 1 base short and J 6 bases short, with 10 bases between. The CDR3 DNA reads TGCAGTGCTAGAGTGAGATTGAGTAATTCACCCCTCCACTTA. Its protein is CSARVRLSNSPLHL.

This sequence joins TRBV28 and TRBJ2-7; no clear D gene. Germline V gives CDR1 MDHEN, CDR2 SYDVKM. The CDR3 consists of 12 residues. V was clipped by 4 bases and J by 3 bases, with 7 bases between them. CDR3 region: CASSSKNYEQYV. The CDR3 DNA reads as TGTGCCAGCAGTTCAAAAAACTACGAGCAGTACGTC.

Notes on this clonotype: This sequence may be a read error, since a much larger clone differs from it by one base. The V call is TRBV7-6, the J call TRBJ1-5; no firm D call. V was cut by 6 bases and J by 7 bases, with 13 bases left in between. Per the germline V gene, CDR1 is SGHVS and CDR2 is FNYEAQ. This CDR3 has 13 residues. The CDR3 is CASRSHQDQPQHF. CDR3 nucleotides: TGTGCCAGCAGATCCCACCAAGACCAGCCCCAGCATTTT.

The chain recombines TRBV2 with TRBJ1-1, with D perhaps TRBD1 (5 bases). Looked up from germline, CDR1 is SNHLY and CDR2 is FYNNEI. With 10 bases removed from V and 3 bases from J, the gap between germline ends came to 21 bases. This CDR3 comprises 15 residues. As DNA, the CDR3 is TGTGCCATCCCGCCAGGAGCAGGGCTTTACACTGAAGCTTTCTTT. It specifies CAIPPGAGLYTEAFF.

The chain is built from TRBV9 and TRBJ2-1; D possibly corresponds to TRBD2 (5 bases). V lost 6 bases, J lost 1 base, and 14 bases lay in between. This CDR3 spans 15 amino acids. Germline-derived CDR1 and CDR2 are SGDLS and YYNGEE. CDR3 DNA sequence: TGTGCCAGCACCCGTGAGGGTTCATCCTACAATGAGCAGTTCTTC. Translating it yields CASTREGSSYNEQFF.

The V call is TRBV7-9, the J call TRBJ1-5; 8 bases agree with TRBD1. Losses at the gene ends were 4 bases for V and 3 bases for J; bases not matched to a gene: 5. CDR3 size: 15 residues. Germline V gene lookup returns CDR1 SEHNR and CDR2 FQNEAQ (reference sequence). As DNA, the CDR3 is TGTGCCAGCAGCTCGACGGACAGGGCCAATCAGCCCCAGCATTTT. The encoded protein is CASSSTDRANQPQHF. Supplemented by reference TRBV7-9 and TRBJ1-5, the full variable domain reads DTGVSQNPRHKITKRGQNVTFRCDPISEHNRLYWYRQTLGQGPEFLTYFQNEAQLEKSRLLSDRFSAERPKGSFSTLEIQRTEQGDSAMYLCASSSTDRANQPQHFGDGTRLSIL.

V usage is TRBV12-3 or TRBV12-4 and J usage is TRBJ2-1, with no clear D. CDR3 length: 13 residues. V dropped 2 bases and J dropped 5 bases, with 7 bases sitting between them. In DNA form, the CDR3 reads TGTGCCAGCAGTTTATACTCAAACAATGAGCAGTTCTTC. Residues: CASSLYSNNEQFF.

V and J are TRBV15 and TRBJ1-6; TRBD1 aligns across 7 bases. V trimming: 1 base; J trimming: 7 bases; junction bases outside the gene matches: 7. The germline V gene has CDR1 LNHNV and CDR2 YYDKDF (reference sequence). The CDR3 is made up of 16 amino acids. In nucleotides, the CDR3 is TGTGCCACCAGCAGAGGAACAGGGGTGAGGAATTCACCCCTCCACTTT. Encoded protein: CATSRGTGVRNSPLHF.

The J gene is TRBJ2-3, the V gene TRBV20-1, with 11 positions matching TRBD2. The germline V gene has CDR1 DFQATT and CDR2 SNEGSKA (reference sequence). Trimming removed 5 bases from V and 5 bases from J; junction bases left unmatched: 12. The CDR3 is made up of 16 amino acids. CDR3 DNA: TGCAGTGCTGAGATTAGCGGGGGGGCGAACGGAGATACGCAGTATTTT. Translation gives CSAEISGGANGDTQYF.

V is TRBV24-1 and J is TRBJ2-2; D possibly matches TRBD1 or TRBD2 (5 bases each). Germline V gene sequence: CDR1 KGHDR, CDR2 SFDVKD. The V and J ends lost 3 bases and 3 bases respectively, with 13 bases between them. CDR3 size: 16 residues. The CDR3 is CATSDMGDGYTGELFF. The DNA of the CDR3 is TGTGCCACCAGTGATATGGGGGACGGGTACACCGGGGAGCTGTTTTTT.

V and J are TRBV27 and TRBJ2-7; possibly TRBD1 or TRBD2 for D (7 bases each). The germline CDR1 and CDR2 sequences are MNHEY and SMNVEV (reference sequence). This CDR3 contains 18 residues. The germline V and J ends were trimmed by 2 bases and 0 bases, with 20 bases remaining between them. DNA of the CDR3: TGTGCCAGCAGTTTAGGATCAGGGGGGGTCATCGGCTCCTACGAGCAGTACGTC. Protein: CASSLGSGGVIGSYEQYV.

This clonotype was seen a handful of times. The chain recombines TRBV15 with TRBJ2-5; no reliable D call. Germline CDR1 reads LNHNV; CDR2 reads YYDKDF (reference sequence). CDR3 length: 13 residues. Trimming left V 3 bases short and J 5 bases short, with 10 bases between. CDR3 bases: TGTGCCACCAGCAGCTTTAGGTGGGAGACCCAGTACTTC. It encodes CATSSFRWETQYF.

This clonotype occurred a few times. This chain joins TRBV29-1 and TRBJ1-2; TRBD1 might be the D (6 bases). CDR3 length: 13 amino acids. Germline V CDR1 and CDR2: SQVTM, ANQGSEA. Trimming cost V 7 bases and J 8 bases, with 20 bases left between them. The CDR3 DNA sequence: TGCAGCGACCGGACAGCGCCCTTTTCCGGCTACACCTTC. Translated: CSDRTAPFSGYTF.

This clonotype was detected only a few times. This chain joins TRBV24-1 and TRBJ2-5, with TRBD1 matching over 11 bases. This CDR3 is 16 amino acids long. CDR1 is KGHDR and CDR2 is SFDVKD in the germline V gene. J gave up 4 bases and V 3 bases, and 6 bases lay outside the gene matches. The CDR3 nucleotides read TGTGCCACCAGTGATCCTGGACAGGGGGCAGGAGAGACCCAGTACTTC. It specifies CATSDPGQGAGETQYF.

There are many counts of this clonotype. The genes are TRBV7-5 and TRBJ2-5; the D segment call TRBD1 is taken from the table without a DNA check. TRBV7-5 is termed a pseudogene. This CDR3 is 14 amino acids long. The CDR3 DNA reads as TGTATCCATAAATATACCCGGGCAAAAGAGACCCAGTACTTC. Protein: CIHKYTRAKETQYF.

This clonotype was seen only a few times. The chain couples TRBV7-9 to TRBJ1-4; D is possibly TRBD1 (6 bases). There are 16 residues in the CDR3. In germline, CDR1 is SEHNR, CDR2 FQNEAQ (reference sequence). The V and J ends lost 5 bases and 5 bases respectively, with 18 bases between them. CDR3 sequence (DNA): TGTGCCAGCAGCCTAAGGGACACTCAATTAAATGAAAAACTGTTTTTT. Encoded protein: CASSLRDTQLNEKLFF.

As for this clonotype: One junction end does not reproduce the germline sequence, and a read error may be involved. The rearrangement uses TRBV9 and TRBJ2-3, with D perhaps matching TRBD1 (5 bases). This CDR3 spans 14 amino acids. Germline V CDR1 and CDR2: SGDLS, YYNGEE. Written as DNA, the CDR3 is TGTGCCTGCAGCGTATATGACAGACCAGATACGCAGTATTTT. Amino acids: CACSVYDRPDTQYF. The complete variable domain, with remaining parts taken from reference TRBV9 and TRBJ2-3, reads DSGVTQTPKHLITATGQRVTLRCSPRSGDLSVYWYQQSLDQGLQFLIQYYNGEERAKGNILERFSAQQFPDLHSELNLSSLELGDSALYFCACSVYDRPDTQYFGPGTRLTVL.

This clonotype appeared many times. V usage is TRBV7-3 and J usage is TRBJ1-6, with a possible D match to TRBD1 (5 bases). The V gene's germline CDR1 is SGHTA and CDR2 FQGTGA. This CDR3 is built from 14 residues. The V gene lost 8 bases and the J gene lost 6 bases, with 14 bases spanning the gap. CDR3 loop: CASGEGQGNSPLHF. CDR3 coding DNA: TGTGCCAGCGGCGAGGGGCAGGGTAATTCACCCCTCCACTTT.

Concerning this clonotype itself: Compared with germline, one end of the junction differs, possibly owing to a read error. In nucleotides, the CDR3 is TGTGTCAGCAGCCCCGAGGTTGGGACTAAAAACTACGAGCAGTACTTC. Protein sequence: CVSSPEVGTKNYEQYF. V usage is TRBV4-1 and J usage is TRBJ2-7, with TRBD2 identical over 7 bases. The CDR3 covers 16 residues. Per the germline V gene, CDR1 is MGHRA and CDR2 is YSYEKL.

The gene calls are TRBV5-6 and TRBJ2-3; D may correspond to TRBD1 or TRBD2 (6 bases each). V was shortened by 0 bases and J by 1 base, with 12 bases between the two germline ends. Germline V CDR1 and CDR2: SGHDT, YYEEEE. The CDR3 has 16 amino acids. CDR3 sequence: CASSLAGAYGTDTQYF. CDR3 sequence (DNA): TGTGCCAGCAGCTTGGCGGGGGCCTACGGCACAGATACGCAGTATTTT. Using reference TRBV5-6 and TRBJ2-3 for the parts outside the CDR3, the full variable domain is DAGVTQSPTHLIKTRGQQVTLRCSPKSGHDTVSWYQQALGQGPQFIFQYYEEEERQRGNFPDRFSGHQFPNYSSELNVNALLLGDSALYLCASSLAGAYGTDTQYFGPGTRLTVL.

This chain connects TRBV7-9 to TRBJ1-2, with D possibly being TRBD1 (6 bases). V was shortened by 5 bases and J by 6 bases, with 16 bases between the two germline ends. This CDR3 is 14 amino acids long. Germline-derived CDR1 and CDR2 are SEHNR and FQNEAQ (reference sequence). DNA for the CDR3: TGTGCCAGCAGCCCATCGACAGGTCAGAATGGCTACACCTTC. Translated: CASSPSTGQNGYTF.

J is TRBJ2-1 and V is TRBV19; D is perhaps TRBD2 (5 bases). Germline V gives CDR1 LNHDA, CDR2 SQIVND (reference sequence). This CDR3 comprises 13 residues. V was clipped by 3 bases and J by 5 bases, with 8 bases between them. The CDR3 protein is CASSMVGDNEQFF. The CDR3 DNA reads as TGTGCCAGTAGTATGGTGGGAGACAATGAGCAGTTCTTC.

The genes are TRBV7-6 and TRBJ2-3; 8 nucleotides match TRBD1. Germline lookup yields CDR1 SGHVS and CDR2 FNYEAQ. The CDR3 is 16 residues long. The V segment lost 4 bases and the J segment 0 bases; nucleotides outside the gene matches: 6. The CDR3 region is CASSSRTGSSTDTQYF. The CDR3 DNA sequence: TGTGCCAGCAGCTCCCGGACAGGGTCGAGCACAGATACGCAGTATTTT.

This clonotype was detected many times. The rearrangement joins TRBV19 to TRBJ2-7; D gene uncertain. The CDR3 contains 12 residues. The germline CDR1 and CDR2 sequences are LNHDA and SQIVND (reference sequence). Trimming removed 9 bases at V and 1 base at J, with 10 bases between. CDR3 in DNA: TGTGCCAGCGAATCCCAGTCCTACGAGCAGTACTTC. Its protein product is CASESQSYEQYF.

The chain links TRBV2 to TRBJ1-6; D is unresolved. V was cut by 4 bases and J by 3 bases, with 10 bases left in between. The CDR3 is 15 residues long. Germline values: CDR1 SNHLY, CDR2 FYNNEI. The CDR3 DNA follows: TGTGCCAGCAGTGCCGGGCCCTACTATAATTCACCCCTCCACTTT. Its protein product is CASSAGPYYNSPLHF.

V gene TRBV6-5 combines with J gene TRBJ2-5; perhaps TRBD1 as D (5 bases). The germline V gene has CDR1 MNHEY and CDR2 SVGAGI. V lost 1 base and J lost 1, with 7 bases in between. The CDR3 spans 14 residues. The CDR3 coding sequence is TGTGCCAGCAGTTACTGGCAGGGCCAAGAGACCCAGTACTTC. Amino acids: CASSYWQGQETQYF.

Of note for this clonotype: A much larger clone differs from this one at a single base, so this may be a read error. The gene calls are TRBV7-6 and TRBJ2-2; 8 positions agree with TRBD1. V was clipped by 0 bases and J by 2 bases; unmatched bases: 8. Germline V CDR1 and CDR2: SGHVS, FNYEAQ. The CDR3 is 18 amino acids. Here the CDR3 reads CASSLAPLQGGNTGELFF. The CDR3 nucleotides read TGTGCCAGCAGCTTAGCGCCCCTACAGGGGGGTAACACCGGGGAGCTGTTTTTT.

This clonotype occurred many times. The gene calls are TRBV7-9 and TRBJ2-5, with TRBD2 identical over 7 bases. With V trimmed by 5 bases and J by 5 bases, 14 bases remained unmatched. The CDR3 spans 16 residues. Germline CDR1 reads SEHNR; CDR2 reads FQNEAQ (reference sequence). The CDR3 DNA reads as TGTGCCAGCAGCACCCGGGCTAGCGGCCCCAGGGAGACCCAGTACTTC. Protein: CASSTRASGPRETQYF.

This clonotype has ten or more counts. The chain has TRBV12-3 or TRBV12-4 and TRBJ1-2; D is unresolved. This CDR3 is built from 13 residues. Trimming removed 0 bases at V and 5 bases at J, with 7 bases between. The CDR3 DNA reads as TGTGCCAGCAGTTTAGCGTCAGCATATGGCTACACCTTC. This gives the protein CASSLASAYGYTF.